These 11 T cell receptor beta chains were sequenced from one sample in a study of blood T cell repertoires in COVID-19. Data came from immunoSEQ multiplex PCR; TCRdb stores just in-frame clones and leaves some out. The sample comprises approximately 200,000 clones, about 80% of which are singletons, and about 8% rests with the top ten. Input material: peripheral blood. All receptors come from a woman in her 50s with acute or convalescent COVID-19.

This rearrangement joins TRBV6-1 to TRBJ2-1; maybe TRBD1 (6 bases). V was shortened by 3 bases and J by 6 bases, with 15 bases between the two germline ends. This CDR3 is 15 amino acids long. CDR1 MNHNS and CDR2 SASEGT come from the germline V gene. CDR3 nucleotides: TGTGCCAGCAGTGACGGACCTGACAGGAGCAATGAGCAGTTCTTC. Protein: CASSDGPDRSNEQFF.

This chain uses TRBV6-5 with TRBJ2-1; perhaps TRBD2 as D (5 bases). The V end was cut by 2 bases, the J end by 12 bases, with 11 bases between. Germline loops: CDR1 MNHEY, CDR2 SVGAGI. CDR3 length: 12 amino acids. The CDR3 DNA is TGTGCCAGCAGTTACGGAGCGGTGGGGCAGTTCTTC. Translating gives CASSYGAVGQFF.

In this sample, this clone turned up a few times. The chain carries TRBV27 and TRBJ2-1; D is possibly TRBD2 (7 bases). Germline values: CDR1 MNHEY, CDR2 SMNVEV (reference sequence). Trimming shortened V by 6 bases and J by 2 bases, and 17 bases separated the two germline ends. The CDR3 loop spans 16 amino acids. The CDR3 DNA follows: TGTGCCAGCAGCGTAGGGGGGGGAGGGACCTACAATGAGCAGTTCTTC. Protein product: CASSVGGGGTYNEQFF.

The CDR3 loop reads CASTPRGGRDEQFF. The CDR3 bases are TGTGCCAGCACCCCCAGGGGCGGGAGGGACGAGCAGTTCTTC. V usage is TRBV27 and J usage is TRBJ2-1; 9 nucleotides align to TRBD2. CDR3 length: 14 amino acids. V was pared by 7 bases and J by 10 bases, with 11 bases of the junction left unmatched. CDR1 is MNHEY and CDR2 is SMNVEV in the germline V gene (reference sequence).

The chain combines TRBV7-9 with TRBJ2-1; 9 nucleotides match TRBD1. The V gene's germline CDR1 is SEHNR and CDR2 FQNEAQ (reference sequence). The CDR3 has 14 amino acids. The V gene end was trimmed by 3 bases and the J gene end by 5 bases; junction bases not matched to a gene: 2. The CDR3 reads CASSLGQGNNEQFF. CDR3 in DNA: TGTGCCAGCAGCTTGGGACAGGGAAACAATGAGCAGTTCTTC. Drawing the rest from reference TRBV7-9 and TRBJ2-1, the complete variable domain is DTGVSQNPRHKITKRGQNVTFRCDPISEHNRLYWYRQTLGQGPEFLTYFQNEAQLEKSRLLSDRFSAERPKGSFSTLEIQRTEQGDSAMYLCASSLGQGNNEQFFGPGTRLTVL.

The CDR3 region has the DNA TGTGCCAGCAGACATCGGGACAGTCTTAACTATGGCTACACCTTC. Its translation: CASRHRDSLNYGYTF. The chain employs TRBV3-1 (or the pseudogene TRBV3-2) and TRBJ1-2, with TRBD1 matching 7 bases. The CDR3 has 15 residues. Unmatched junction bases numbered 8, after V lost 6 bases and J lost 1 base. Germline V CDR1 and CDR2: LGHDT, YNNKEL (reference sequence).

The V call is TRBV3-1 (or the pseudogene TRBV3-2), the J call TRBJ1-2, with TRBD1 identical over 10 bases. Germline V gives CDR1 LGHDT, CDR2 YNNKEL (reference sequence). CDR3 size: 15 residues. The V and J ends lost 1 base and 5 bases, in that order; junction bases with no gene match: 4. The CDR3 sequence is CASSQVDRGQYGYTF. The CDR3 coding sequence is TGTGCCAGCAGCCAAGTCGACAGGGGGCAGTATGGCTACACCTTC.

The chain couples TRBV6-5 to TRBJ1-2; weak D call: TRBD1 (6 bases). This CDR3 is 14 amino acids long. The germline V gene has CDR1 MNHEY and CDR2 SVGAGI. V dropped 7 bases and J dropped 6 bases, with 18 bases sitting between them. The CDR3 coding sequence is TGTGCCAGCATCTCGGTGGGGGCAGGTAATGGCTACACCTTC. Translating gives CASISVGAGNGYTF.

Here the CDR3 reads CASSRTGSPSLGEKLFF. The CDR3 DNA is TGTGCCAGCAGTCGAACAGGGTCCCCTTCACTAGGTGAAAAACTGTTTTTT. The V call is TRBV6-6, the J call TRBJ1-4, with D maybe TRBD1 (6 bases). Germline lookup yields CDR1 MNHNY and CDR2 SVGAGI (reference sequence). CDR3 length: 17 residues. V shed 5 bases and J shed 7 bases, with 23 bases lying between them.

The rearrangement links TRBV5-4 to TRBJ1-1; D remains ambiguous. The CDR3 loop spans 15 amino acids. Per germline, CDR1 SGHNT and CDR2 YYREEE (reference sequence). V lost 4 bases, J lost 3 bases, and 16 bases lay in between. The CDR3 bases are TGTGCCAGCAGCGGAGCATGGGGAGGTCACACTGAAGCTTTCTTT. Translating it yields CASSGAWGGHTEAFF.

This chain joins TRBV28 and TRBJ1-5; D call uncertain. This CDR3 contains 15 residues. Germline CDR1 and CDR2: MDHEN and SYDVKM. Trimming took 5 bases from V and 1 from J, leaving 12 bases between them. As DNA, the CDR3 is TGTGCCAGCAGTACGGCGGAGTTGAGCAATCAGCCCCAGCATTTT. Protein: CASSTAELSNQPQHF.